This entry features one T cell receptor beta chain sequence. The CDR3 sequence is 19 residues long. V shed 4 bases, J shed 1 base, and the junction held 12 bases outside the gene matches. Germline CDR1 reads KGHSH; CDR2 reads LQKENI. This specimen comes from a study of T cell responses to AZD1222 COVID-19 vaccine. Study context: Second-dose intervals near 4 or 12 weeks were combined.

Some clones are missing from TCRdb's copy, which holds only in-frame ones; the method was immunoSEQ multiplex PCR. The sample consists of approximately 120,000 clones, 92% of them appearing once. The chain is built from TRBV18 and TRBJ2-3; 12 nucleotides match TRBD2. Here the sequenced sample was peripheral blood, taken on day 0 of AZD1222 vaccination. The clonotype comes from an adult in good health. CDR3 sequence (DNA): TGTGCCAGCTCACAAAGACTAGCGGGAGAAGGGGTCGGCACAGATACGCAGTATTTT. This sequence encodes CASSQRLAGEGVGTDTQYF.